Listed below are T cell receptor beta chains from one sample, sequenced in a study of beta chain features in type 1 diabetes. Assay used: immunoSEQ multiplex PCR; TCRdb lists only in-frame clones, some missing. Found here are some 360,000 clones, roughly a tenth of them singletons; the top ten hold approximately 0.55%. Sequencing input: central memory CD4+ T cells from blood. The source is a man aged 25 to 40 with type 1 diabetes. Both conserved end residues are part of each CDR3. Each record gives: CDR3 length, D gene, clone size, J gene, V gene, CDR3 DNA, CDR3 protein. A D gene is named only where the DNA matches it firmly. Some rows mark clone size as missing; the rest say once, few, many or name a class of expanded clone.

>14|.|.|TRBJ2-7|TRBV7-2
TGTGCCAGCAGCTTAGGCCCTTGGACGGACGAGCAGTACTTC
CASSLGPWTDEQYF
>12|.|.|TRBJ2-5|TRBV25-1
TGTGCCAGCAGGAGTACGGGGGAGACCCAGTACTTC
CASRSTGETQYF
>15|.|few|TRBJ1-3|TRBV30
TGTGCCTGGAGTTTAGGAAGAAGCTCTGGAAACACCATATATTTT
CAWSLGRSSGNTIYF
>18|TRBD2|few|TRBJ2-5|TRBV19
TGTGCCAGTAGTATGGTGCTAGCGGGAGGGCCCCGGGGAGAGACCCAGTACTTC
CASSMVLAGGPRGETQYF
>13|.|.|TRBJ2-5|TRBV27
TGTGCCAGCAGTTCCAGGGCCGGGGGAGAGCAGTACTTC
CASSSRAGGEQYF
>15|.|many|TRBJ1-4|TRBV7-9
TGTGCCAGCAGCTTAGAGCGAACCTTTAATGAAAAACTGTTTTTT
CASSLERTFNEKLFF
>14|TRBD1|.|TRBJ2-1|TRBV5-4
TGTGCCAGCAGCTACCGACAGGGGAACAATGAGCAGTTCTTC
CASSYRQGNNEQFF
>16|.|many|TRBJ2-6|TRBV19
TGTGCCAGTAGTCCGGGACAACTCTCTGGGGCCAACGTCCTGACTTTC
CASSPGQLSGANVLTF
>14|.|few|TRBJ2-1|TRBV5-6
TGTGCCAGCAGCTTAGATTGGGGATACAATGAGCAGTTCTTC
CASSLDWGYNEQFF
>15|TRBD1|.|TRBJ1-4|TRBV9
TGTGCCAGCAGCAGATCCGGGGACAGTAATGAAAAACTGTTTTTT
CASSRSGDSNEKLFF
>16|TRBD1|many|TRBJ1-2|TRBV7-9
TGTGCCAGCAGCTCCACCCGCCGGGACAGGGGAGTCGGCTACACCTTC
CASSSTRRDRGVGYTF
>14|TRBD1|.|TRBJ2-7|TRBV6-6
TGTGCCAGCAGTTACCGGGACAGATACTACGAGCAGTACTTC
CASSYRDRYYEQYF
>14|.|few|TRBJ2-7|TRBV6-6
TGTGCCAGCAGCACCACCTTGGGACGCTACGAGCAGTACTTC
CASSTTLGRYEQYF
>14|.|few|TRBJ2-1|TRBV25-1
TGTGCCAGCAGTGAGACAATTTATTACAATGAGCAGTTCTTC
CASSETIYYNEQFF
>14|TRBD1|.|TRBJ1-5|TRBV18
TGTGCCAGCTCACCAGGGACAGGCAATCAGCCCCAGCATTTT
CASSPGTGNQPQHF
>16|.|few|TRBJ2-3|TRBV4-2
TGTGCCAGCAGCCCCGGGACGGGTCCTAGCACAGATACGCAGTATTTT
CASSPGTGPSTDTQYF
>15|TRBD1|.|TRBJ2-1|TRBV6-6
TGTGCCAGCACTCCCCCGGGACAGGGGCTTAATGAGCAGTTCTTC
CASTPPGQGLNEQFF
>18|TRBD2|few|TRBJ2-1|TRBV7-3
TGTGCCAGCAGCTTAGTTCCCTTGTTGGGGACTAGCGGTGATGAGCAGTTCTTC
CASSLVPLLGTSGDEQFF
>14|.|few|TRBJ2-7|TRBV28
TGTGCCAGCAGTGTCCCTAGCCTAACCTACGAGCAGTACTTC
CASSVPSLTYEQYF